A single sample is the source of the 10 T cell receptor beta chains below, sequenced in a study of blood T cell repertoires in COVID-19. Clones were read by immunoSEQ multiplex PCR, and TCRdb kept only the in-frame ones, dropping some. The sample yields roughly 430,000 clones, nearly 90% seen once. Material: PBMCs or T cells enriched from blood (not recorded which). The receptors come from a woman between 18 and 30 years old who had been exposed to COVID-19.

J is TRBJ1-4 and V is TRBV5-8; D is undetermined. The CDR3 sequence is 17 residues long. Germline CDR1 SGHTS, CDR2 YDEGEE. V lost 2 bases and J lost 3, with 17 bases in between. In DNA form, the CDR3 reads TGTGCCAGCAGCTTATCGACGGGCCAGGAGGCTAATGAAAAACTGTTTTTT. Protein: CASSLSTGQEANEKLFF.

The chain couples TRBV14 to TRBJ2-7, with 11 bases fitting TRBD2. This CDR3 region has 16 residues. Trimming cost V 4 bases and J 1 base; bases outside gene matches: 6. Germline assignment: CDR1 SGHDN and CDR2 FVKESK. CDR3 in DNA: TGTGCCAGCAGCCCGCTAACTAGCGGGGGTTCCTACGAGCAGTACTTC. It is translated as CASSPLTSGGSYEQYF.

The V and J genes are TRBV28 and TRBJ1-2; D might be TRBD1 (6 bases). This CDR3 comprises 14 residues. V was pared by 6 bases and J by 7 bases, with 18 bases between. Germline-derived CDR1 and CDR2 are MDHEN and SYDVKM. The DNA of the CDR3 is TGTGCCAGCAGCGCAGCGACAGGCCCGCCTGGCTACACCTTC. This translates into CASSAATGPPGYTF.

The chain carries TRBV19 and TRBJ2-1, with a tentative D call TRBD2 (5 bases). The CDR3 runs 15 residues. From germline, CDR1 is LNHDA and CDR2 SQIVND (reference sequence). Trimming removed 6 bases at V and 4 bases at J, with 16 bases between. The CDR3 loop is CASSLDGGPYNEQFF. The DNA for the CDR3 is TGTGCCAGTAGCCTCGACGGAGGCCCTTACAATGAGCAGTTCTTC.

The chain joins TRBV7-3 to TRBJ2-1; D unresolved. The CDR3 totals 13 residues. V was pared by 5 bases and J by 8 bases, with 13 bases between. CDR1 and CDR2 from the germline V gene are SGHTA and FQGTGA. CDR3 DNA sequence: TGTGCCAGCAGCGCAGACCGACTCCATGAGCAGTTCTTC. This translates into CASSADRLHEQFF.

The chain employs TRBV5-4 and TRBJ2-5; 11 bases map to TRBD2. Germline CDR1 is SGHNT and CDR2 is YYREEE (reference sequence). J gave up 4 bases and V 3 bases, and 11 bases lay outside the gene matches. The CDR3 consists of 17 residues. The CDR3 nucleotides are TGTGCCAGCAGCTCCCATGGCGGCCTAGCGGGGGGAGAGACCCAGTACTTC. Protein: CASSSHGGLAGGETQYF.

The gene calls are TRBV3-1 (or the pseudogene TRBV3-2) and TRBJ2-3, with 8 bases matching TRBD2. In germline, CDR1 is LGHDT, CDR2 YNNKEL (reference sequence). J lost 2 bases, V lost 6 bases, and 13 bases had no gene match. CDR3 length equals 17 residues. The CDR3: CASSPSGGPGLTDTQYF. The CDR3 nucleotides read TGTGCCAGCAGTCCCTCGGGGGGGCCTGGCCTCACAGATACGCAGTATTTT.

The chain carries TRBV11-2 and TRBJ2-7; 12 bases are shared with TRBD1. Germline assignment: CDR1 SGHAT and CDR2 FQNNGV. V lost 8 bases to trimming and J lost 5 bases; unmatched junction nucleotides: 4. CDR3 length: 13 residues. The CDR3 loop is CASGTGGENEQYF. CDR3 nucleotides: TGTGCCAGCGGGACAGGGGGCGAAAACGAGCAGTACTTC.

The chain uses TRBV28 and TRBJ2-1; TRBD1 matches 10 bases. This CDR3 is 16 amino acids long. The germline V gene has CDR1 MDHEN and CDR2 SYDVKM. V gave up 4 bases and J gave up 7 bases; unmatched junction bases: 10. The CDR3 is CASSSWGTGAGNEQFF. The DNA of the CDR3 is TGTGCCAGCAGTTCCTGGGGGACAGGGGCGGGGAATGAGCAGTTCTTC.

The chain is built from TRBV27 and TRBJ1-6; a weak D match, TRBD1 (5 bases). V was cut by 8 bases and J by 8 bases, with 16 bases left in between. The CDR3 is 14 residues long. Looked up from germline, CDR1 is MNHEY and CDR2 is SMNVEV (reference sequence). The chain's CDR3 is CASGPQGWDSPLHF. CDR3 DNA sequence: TGTGCCAGCGGCCCTCAGGGATGGGATTCACCCCTCCACTTT.